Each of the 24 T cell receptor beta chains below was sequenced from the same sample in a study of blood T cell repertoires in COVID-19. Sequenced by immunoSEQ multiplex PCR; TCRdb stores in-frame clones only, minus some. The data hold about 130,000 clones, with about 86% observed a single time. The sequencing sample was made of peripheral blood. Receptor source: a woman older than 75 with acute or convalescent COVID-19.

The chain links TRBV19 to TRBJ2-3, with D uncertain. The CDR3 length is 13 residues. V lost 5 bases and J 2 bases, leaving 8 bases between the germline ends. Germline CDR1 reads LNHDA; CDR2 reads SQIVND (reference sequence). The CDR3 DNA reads TGTGCCAGTAGTCGGGTTTTCACAGATACGCAGTATTTT. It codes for CASSRVFTDTQYF.

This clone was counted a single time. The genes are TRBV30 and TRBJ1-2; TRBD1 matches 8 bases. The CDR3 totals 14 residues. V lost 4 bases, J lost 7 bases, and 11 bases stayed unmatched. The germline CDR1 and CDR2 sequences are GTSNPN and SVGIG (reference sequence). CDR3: CAWTHQGAGLGYTF. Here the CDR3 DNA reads TGTGCCTGGACTCATCAGGGGGCTGGGCTTGGCTACACCTTC.

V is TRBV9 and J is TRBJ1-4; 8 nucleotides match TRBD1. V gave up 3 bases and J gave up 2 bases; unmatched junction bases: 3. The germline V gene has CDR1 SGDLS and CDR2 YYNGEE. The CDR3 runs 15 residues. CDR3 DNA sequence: TGTGCCAGCAGCGCCTACAGGGGGACTAATGAAAAACTGTTTTTT. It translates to CASSAYRGTNEKLFF.

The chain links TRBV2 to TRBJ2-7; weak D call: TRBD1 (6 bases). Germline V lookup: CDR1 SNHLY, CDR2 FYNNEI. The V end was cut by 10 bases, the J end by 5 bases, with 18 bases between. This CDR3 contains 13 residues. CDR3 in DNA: TGTGCCACTACCGACGAGTGGGGGCACGAGCAGTACTTC. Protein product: CATTDEWGHEQYF. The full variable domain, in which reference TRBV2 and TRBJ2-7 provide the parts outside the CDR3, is EPEVTQTPSHQVTQMGQEVILRCVPISNHLYFYWYRQILGQKVEFLVSFYNNEISEKSEIFDDQFSVERPDGSNFTLKIRSTKLEDSAMYFCATTDEWGHEQYFGPGTRLTVT.

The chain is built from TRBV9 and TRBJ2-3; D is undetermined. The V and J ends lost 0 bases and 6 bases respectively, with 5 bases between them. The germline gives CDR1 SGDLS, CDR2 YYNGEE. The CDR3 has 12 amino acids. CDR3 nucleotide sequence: TGTGCCAGCAGCGTAGGGCAGGATACGCAGTATTTT. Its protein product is CASSVGQDTQYF.

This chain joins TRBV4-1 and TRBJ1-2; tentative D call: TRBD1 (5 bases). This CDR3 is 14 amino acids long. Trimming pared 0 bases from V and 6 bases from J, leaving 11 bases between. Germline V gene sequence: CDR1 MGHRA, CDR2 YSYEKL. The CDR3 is CASSQDKAGNGYTF. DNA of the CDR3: TGCGCCAGCAGCCAAGATAAGGCAGGGAATGGCTACACCTTC.

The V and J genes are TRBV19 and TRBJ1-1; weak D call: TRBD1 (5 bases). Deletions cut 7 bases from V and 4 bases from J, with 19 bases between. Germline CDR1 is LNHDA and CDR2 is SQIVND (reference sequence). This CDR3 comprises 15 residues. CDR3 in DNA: TGTGCCAGTACCACGATACCGGGGGTGGCCACTGAAGCTTTCTTT. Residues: CASTTIPGVATEAFF.

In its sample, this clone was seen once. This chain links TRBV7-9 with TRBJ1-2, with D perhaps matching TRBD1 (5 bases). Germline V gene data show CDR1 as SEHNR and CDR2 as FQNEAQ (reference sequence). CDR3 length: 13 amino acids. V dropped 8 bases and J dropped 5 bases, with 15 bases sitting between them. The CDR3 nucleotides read TGTGCCAGCTCCGGACAACTGTCGTATGGCTACACCTTC. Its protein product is CASSGQLSYGYTF.

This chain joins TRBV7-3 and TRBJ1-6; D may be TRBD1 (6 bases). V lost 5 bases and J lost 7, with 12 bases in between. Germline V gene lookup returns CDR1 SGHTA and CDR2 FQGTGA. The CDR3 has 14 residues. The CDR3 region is CASSPGTTNSPLHF. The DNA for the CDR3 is TGTGCCAGCAGCCCCGGGACAACGAATTCACCCCTCCACTTT.

CDR3 region: CASSHEQGMYTEAFF. CDR3 in DNA: TGTGCCAGTAGCCATGAACAGGGGATGTACACTGAAGCTTTCTTT. The chain combines TRBV19 with TRBJ1-1, with 7 positions matching TRBD1. The CDR3 length is 15 residues. CDR1 LNHDA and CDR2 SQIVND come from the germline V gene (reference sequence). V trimming: 6 bases; J trimming: 3 bases; junction bases outside the gene matches: 10.

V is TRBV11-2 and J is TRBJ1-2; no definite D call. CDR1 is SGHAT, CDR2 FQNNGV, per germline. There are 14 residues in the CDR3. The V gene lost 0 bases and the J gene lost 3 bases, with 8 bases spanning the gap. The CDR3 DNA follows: TGTGCCAGCAGCTTAGACACAGTGCACTATGGCTACACCTTC. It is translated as CASSLDTVHYGYTF.

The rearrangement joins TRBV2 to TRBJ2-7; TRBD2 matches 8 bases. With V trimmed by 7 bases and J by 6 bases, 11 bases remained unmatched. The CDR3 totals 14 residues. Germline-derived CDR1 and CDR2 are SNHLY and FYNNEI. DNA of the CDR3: TGTGCCAGCACTACCGGGACCGGGAGGGGCGAGCAGTACTTC. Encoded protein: CASTTGTGRGEQYF. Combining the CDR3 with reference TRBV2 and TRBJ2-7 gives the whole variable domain EPEVTQTPSHQVTQMGQEVILRCVPISNHLYFYWYRQILGQKVEFLVSFYNNEISEKSEIFDDQFSVERPDGSNFTLKIRSTKLEDSAMYFCASTTGTGRGEQYFGPGTRLTVT.

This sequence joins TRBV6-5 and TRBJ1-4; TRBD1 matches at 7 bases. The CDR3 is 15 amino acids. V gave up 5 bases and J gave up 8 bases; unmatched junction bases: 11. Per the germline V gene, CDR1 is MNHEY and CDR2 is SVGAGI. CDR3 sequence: CASSINRGFREKLFF. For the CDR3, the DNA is TGTGCCAGCAGTATAAACAGGGGCTTTCGGGAAAAACTGTTTTTT.

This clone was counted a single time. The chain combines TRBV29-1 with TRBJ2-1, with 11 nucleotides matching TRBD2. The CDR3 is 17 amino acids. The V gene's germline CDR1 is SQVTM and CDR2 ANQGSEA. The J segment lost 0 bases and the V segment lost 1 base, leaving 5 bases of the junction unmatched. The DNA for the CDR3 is TGCAGCGTTGAAGTGACTAGCGGGGAGAGCTCCTACAATGAGCAGTTCTTC. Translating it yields CSVEVTSGESSYNEQFF.

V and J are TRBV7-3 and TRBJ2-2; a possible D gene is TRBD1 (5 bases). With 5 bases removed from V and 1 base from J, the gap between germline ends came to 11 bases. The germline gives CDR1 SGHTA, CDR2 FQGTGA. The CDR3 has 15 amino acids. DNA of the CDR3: TGTGCCAGCAGCCAAGGGGCCAGGAACACCGGGGAGCTGTTTTTT. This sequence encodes CASSQGARNTGELFF.

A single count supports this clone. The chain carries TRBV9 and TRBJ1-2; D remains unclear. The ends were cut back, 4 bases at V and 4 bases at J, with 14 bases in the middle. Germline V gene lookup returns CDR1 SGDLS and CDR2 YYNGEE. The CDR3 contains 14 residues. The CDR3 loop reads CASSMQAAVYGYTF. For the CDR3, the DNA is TGTGCCAGCAGCATGCAGGCAGCAGTCTATGGCTACACCTTC.

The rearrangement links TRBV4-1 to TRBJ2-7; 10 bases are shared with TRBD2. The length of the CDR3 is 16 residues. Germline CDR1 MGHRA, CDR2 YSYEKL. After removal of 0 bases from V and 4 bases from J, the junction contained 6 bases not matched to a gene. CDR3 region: CASSQDVLAGVYEQYF. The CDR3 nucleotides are TGCGCCAGCAGCCAAGATGTTCTAGCGGGGGTTTACGAGCAGTACTTC.

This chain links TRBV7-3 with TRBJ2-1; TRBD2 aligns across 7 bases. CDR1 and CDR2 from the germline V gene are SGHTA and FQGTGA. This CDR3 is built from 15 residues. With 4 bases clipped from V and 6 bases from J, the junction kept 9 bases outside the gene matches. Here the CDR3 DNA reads TGTGCCAGCAGCTATCGTGGGGGGGTTGGCAATGAGCAGTTCTTC. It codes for CASSYRGGVGNEQFF.

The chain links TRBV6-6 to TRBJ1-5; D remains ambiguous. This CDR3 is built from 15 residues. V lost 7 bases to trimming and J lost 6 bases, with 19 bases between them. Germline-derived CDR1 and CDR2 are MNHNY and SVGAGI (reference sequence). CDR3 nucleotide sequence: TGTGCCAGCACCCCCGGCACCTTGGGGAGTCAGCCCCAGCATTTT. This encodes CASTPGTLGSQPQHF.

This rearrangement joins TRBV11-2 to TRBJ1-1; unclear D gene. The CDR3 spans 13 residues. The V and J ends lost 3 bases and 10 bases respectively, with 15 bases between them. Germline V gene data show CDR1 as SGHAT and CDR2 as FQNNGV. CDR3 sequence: CASSFLTGVRAFF. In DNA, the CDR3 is TGTGCCAGCAGCTTTCTGACGGGTGTACGAGCTTTCTTT.

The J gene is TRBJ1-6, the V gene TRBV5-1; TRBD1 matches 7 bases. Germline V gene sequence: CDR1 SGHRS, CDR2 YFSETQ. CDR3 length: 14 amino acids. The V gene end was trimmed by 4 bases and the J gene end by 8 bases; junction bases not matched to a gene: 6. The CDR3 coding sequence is TGCGCCAGCAGCCCGGGACAGAATTATTCACCCCTCCACTTT. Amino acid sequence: CASSPGQNYSPLHF.

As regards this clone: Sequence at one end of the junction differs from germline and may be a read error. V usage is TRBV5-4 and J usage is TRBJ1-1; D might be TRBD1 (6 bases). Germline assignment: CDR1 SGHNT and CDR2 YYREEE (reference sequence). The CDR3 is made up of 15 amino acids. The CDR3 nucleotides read TGTGCCAGCAGCTTGGCCGGCAGGGGTAAGGCCGGTGGTCTCTTT. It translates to CASSLAGRGKAGGLF.

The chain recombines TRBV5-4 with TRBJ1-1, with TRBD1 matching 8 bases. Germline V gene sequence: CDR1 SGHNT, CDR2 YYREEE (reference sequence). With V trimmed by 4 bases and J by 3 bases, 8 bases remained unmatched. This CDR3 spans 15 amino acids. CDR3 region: CASSLYRGGYTEAFF. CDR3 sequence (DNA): TGTGCCAGCAGCCTGTACAGGGGGGGGTACACTGAAGCTTTCTTT. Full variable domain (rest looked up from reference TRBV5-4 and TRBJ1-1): ETGVTQSPTHLIKTRGQQVTLRCSSQSGHNTVSWYQQALGQGPQFIFQYYREEENGRGNFPPRFSGLQFPNYSSELNVNALELDDSALYLCASSLYRGGYTEAFFGQGTRLTVV.

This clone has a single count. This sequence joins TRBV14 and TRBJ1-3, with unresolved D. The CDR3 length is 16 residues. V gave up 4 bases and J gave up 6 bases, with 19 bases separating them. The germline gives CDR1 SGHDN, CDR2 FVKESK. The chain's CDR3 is CASSLGFEGTENTIYF. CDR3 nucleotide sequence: TGTGCCAGCAGCCTCGGGTTTGAGGGAACGGAAAACACCATATATTTT. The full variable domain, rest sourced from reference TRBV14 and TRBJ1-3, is EAGVTQFPSHSVIEKGQTVTLRCDPISGHDNLYWYRRVMGKEIKFLLHFVKESKQDESGMPNNRFLAERTGGTYSTLKVQPAELEDSGVYFCASSLGFEGTENTIYFGEGSWLTVV.